A single T cell receptor beta chain is shown here with its context. The CDR3 does not end in the conserved phenylalanine or tryptophan, so this is likely a read error. Molecular barcoding with unique molecular identifiers was used for the TCRbeta library. One entry per CDR3 protein, called by TCRdb with MiXCR from the PCR reads. This sample has about 200,000 distinct CDR3 sequences, with under 8.5% found just once. These data come from a study of T-cell reconstitution after alpha-beta-depleted transplantation in children. The CDR3 has 16 amino acids. Germline V gene data show CDR1 as LGHNA and CDR2 as YSLEER. V gave up 3 bases and J gave up 4 bases, with 15 bases separating them.

The sequence came from a boy aged 2-15 years with acute lymphoblastic leukemia, due to receive a stem cell transplant. The specimen was PBMCs, collected before TCRalphabeta/CD19-depleted stem cell transplant. The chain recombines TRBV4-3 with TRBJ1-4; D uncertain. CDR3 in DNA: TGCGCCAGCAGCCAGATGCGGTCTCCCGTTAATGAAAAACTGTTTTAT. Its translation: CASSQMRSPVNEKLFY.